The 10 T cell receptor beta chains in this list originate from one sample, sequenced in a study of cytomegalovirus exposure and HLA in healthy donors. PCR involved 60 Vbeta and 13 Jbeta primers. Assay: immunoSEQ multiplex PCR; the TCRdb copy retains only in-frame clones and omits some. The table lists about 43,000 clones, approximately 47% of them singletons. The sample comprised PBMCs. The origin of the receptors is a man aged 55-75 years in good health and CMV-seronegative.

The rearrangement uses TRBV2 and TRBJ2-1; the D gene is possibly TRBD2 (6 bases). Trimming shortened V by 6 bases and J by 9 bases, and 18 bases separated the two germline ends. The CDR3 is 14 amino acids. Germline V gene sequence: CDR1 SNHLY, CDR2 FYNNEI. The CDR3 region is CASRHGRDSGEQFF. CDR3 nucleotides: TGTGCCAGCAGGCACGGACGGGACTCCGGTGAGCAGTTCTTC.

This chain uses TRBV29-1 with TRBJ1-2; D is undetermined. CDR3 length equals 13 residues. Trimming shortened V by 7 bases and J by 2 bases, and 14 bases separated the two germline ends. CDR1 is SQVTM and CDR2 is ANQGSEA in the germline V gene. CDR3 residues: CSAGMGLNYGYTF. CDR3 DNA: TGCAGCGCCGGGATGGGCCTAAACTATGGCTACACCTTC.

A remark on this clone: Its ends do not fully match the called genes, so a read error is possible. The V gene is TRBV6-1, the J gene TRBJ1-1; D is ambiguous. The CDR3 is 13 amino acids. The V gene's germline CDR1 is MNHNS and CDR2 SASEGT. CDR3 protein: CASSEERNTVAFF. The DNA of the CDR3 is TGTGCCAGCAGTGAAGAGCGGAACACTGTAGCTTTCTTT.

This clone occurred a few times. The J gene is TRBJ1-2, the V gene TRBV7-8; the D is unclear. Germline CDR1 is SGHVS and CDR2 is FQNEAQ. The CDR3 extends over 13 amino acids. V was shortened by 1 base and J by 1 base, with 4 bases between the two germline ends. The CDR3 coding sequence is TGTGCCAGCAGCTTAGACAGTAACTATGGCTACACCTTC. The encoded protein is CASSLDSNYGYTF.

The chain is built from TRBV11-2 and TRBJ1-2; D remains unclear. V was trimmed by 3 bases and J by 4 bases, leaving 15 bases between them. The CDR3 is 15 amino acids. Germline CDR1 reads SGHAT; CDR2 reads FQNNGV. The CDR3 region has the DNA TGTGCCAGCAGCTTTGGGCAACTTAAGGCCTATGGCTACACCTTC. Amino acid sequence: CASSFGQLKAYGYTF.

CDR3 residues: CASSYIGQLNEQFF. The CDR3 DNA reads as TGTGCCAGCAGTTACATTGGACAGCTCAATGAGCAGTTCTTC. The chain is built from TRBV6-5 and TRBJ2-1; weak D call: TRBD1 (6 bases). CDR1 is MNHEY and CDR2 is SVGAGI in the germline V gene. The CDR3 sequence is 14 residues long. V was cut by 2 bases and J by 6 bases, with 11 bases left in between.

This CDR3 reads CASAGVYGKLFF. Here the CDR3 DNA reads TGTGCCAGTGCAGGGGTATATGGAAAACTGTTTTTT. The V and J genes are TRBV19 and TRBJ1-4; D possibly corresponds to TRBD1 (6 bases). CDR3 length: 12 residues. Trimming stripped 8 bases from V and 10 bases from J, with 14 bases between. From germline, CDR1 is LNHDA and CDR2 SQIVND (reference sequence). The variable domain in full, with the rest retrieved from reference TRBV19 and TRBJ1-4, is DGGITQSPKYLFRKEGQNVTLSCEQNLNHDAMYWYRQDPGQGLRLIYYSQIVNDFQKGDIAEGYSVSREKKESFPLTVTSAQKNPTAFYLCASAGVYGKLFFGSGTQLSVL.

This chain links TRBV29-1 with TRBJ2-7, with 7 bases that match TRBD1. The CDR3 spans 13 residues. CDR1 is SQVTM, CDR2 ANQGSEA, per germline. The trim removed 7 bases at V and 3 bases at J, leaving 9 bases unmatched. The CDR3 DNA reads TGCAGCGCCTCTGGGGACAGTGACTACGAGCAGTACTTC. It yields the protein CSASGDSDYEQYF.

This sequence joins TRBV11-2 and TRBJ2-7; maybe TRBD2 (7 bases). The V and J ends lost 3 bases and 6 bases respectively, with 15 bases between them. This CDR3 is 14 amino acids long. Germline assignment: CDR1 SGHAT and CDR2 FQNNGV. The CDR3 DNA reads as TGTGCCAGCAGCTTGGGATGGGGGGGCCGCGAGCAGTACTTC. Translation gives CASSLGWGGREQYF.

In this sample, this clone turned up a few times. This chain links TRBV6-4 with TRBJ2-1; D is undetermined. The CDR3 is 15 residues long. The germline gives CDR1 MRHNA, CDR2 SNTAGT. The V gene lost 3 bases and the J gene lost 5 bases, with 14 bases spanning the gap. DNA of the CDR3: TGTGCCAGCAGTGAAGGTGACTCCAACCACAATGAGCAGTTCTTC. The encoded protein is CASSEGDSNHNEQFF.